Listed below are T cell receptor beta chains from one sample, sequenced in a study of shared clonotypes between healthy human individuals. The protocol was immunoSEQ multiplex PCR, while the TCRdb copy is restricted to in-frame clones and leaves out a portion. The data hold approximately 110,000 clones, with approximately 65% observed a single time. Material: memory CD8+ T cells sorted from blood. These TCRs come from a woman in her twenties or thirties in good health. Both conserved end residues are part of each CDR3. The order of the fields is clone size, D gene, V gene, J gene, CDR3 protein, CDR3 DNA. D genes are given only for firm matches. Where a row states a size, it is once, few, many or the class of an expanded clone; other rows omit it.

>many|NA|TRBV10-2|TRBJ2-5
CASREVIQETQYF
TGCGCCAGCAGGGAAGTAATACAAGAGACCCAGTACTTC
>NA|NA|TRBV7-6|TRBJ2-7
CASSLASSYEQYF
TGTGCCAGCAGCTTAGCGTCCAGCTACGAGCAGTACTTC
>NA|TRBD2|TRBV4-2|TRBJ2-2
CASSQDPSGSTGELFF
TGTGCCAGCAGCCAAGATCCTAGCGGGAGCACCGGGGAGCTGTTTTTT
>NA|NA|TRBV6-1|TRBJ1-5
CASRIVVAVDQPQHF
TGTGCCAGCAGGATAGTCGTGGCCGTAGATCAGCCCCAGCATTTT
>NA|NA|TRBV14|TRBJ2-7
CASSPIFFAGPQEQYF
TGTGCCAGCAGCCCAATTTTTTTTGCAGGGCCTCAAGAGCAGTACTTC
>few|TRBD2|TRBV5-1|TRBJ2-1
CASSFYLAGETPYNEQFF
TGCGCCAGCAGCTTCTACCTAGCGGGGGAGACACCCTACAATGAGCAGTTCTTC
>NA|NA|TRBV29-1|TRBJ1-2
CSVEGGLVYGYTF
TGCAGCGTTGAGGGGGGGCTGGTCTATGGCTACACCTTC
>NA|NA|TRBV5-4|TRBJ2-3
CASRDLGGPATDTQYF
TGTGCCAGCAGGGACCTAGGCGGCCCTGCCACAGATACGCAGTATTTT
>NA|TRBD1|TRBV15|TRBJ1-2
CATSRVLMDRAYPGGYGYTF
TGTGCCACCAGCAGAGTCTTAATGGACAGGGCCTACCCTGGGGGCTATGGCTACACCTTC
>once|TRBD1|TRBV29-1|TRBJ2-7
CSVGQGELSYEQYF
TGCAGCGTGGGACAGGGAGAGCTTTCCTACGAGCAGTACTTC
>NA|NA|TRBV18|TRBJ1-5
CASSQGYCCNQPQHF
TGTGCCAGCTCACAGGGATATTGTTGCAATCAGCCCCAGCATTTT
>NA|NA|TRBV7-9|TRBJ2-3
CASSLGPRVTDTQYF
TGTGCCAGCAGCTTGGGGCCCCGCGTCACAGATACGCAGTATTTT
>many|NA|TRBV28|TRBJ2-7
CASSLFGRTYEQYF
TGTGCCAGCAGTTTGTTTGGGAGAACCTACGAGCAGTACTTC
>once|NA|TRBV7-7|TRBJ2-2
CASSRLVTGELFF
TGTGCCAGCAGCCGCCTAGTCACCGGGGAGCTGTTTTTT
>NA|TRBD1|TRBV11-3|TRBJ2-1
CASSLPGTGAYNEQFF
TGTGCCAGCAGCTTGCCCGGGACAGGAGCCTACAATGAGCAGTTCTTC
>NA|NA|TRBV5-1|TRBJ2-7
CASSGTNSYEQYF
TGCGCCAGCAGCGGGACCAACTCCTACGAGCAGTACTTC
>NA|TRBD2|TRBV19|TRBJ2-7
CASSMGREPYEQYF
TGTGCCAGTAGTATGGGGCGGGAGCCCTACGAGCAGTACTTC
>many|TRBD2|TRBV14|TRBJ2-7
CASSQYPGTSGKDPYEQYF
TGTGCCAGCAGCCAGTACCCCGGGACTAGCGGGAAAGACCCCTACGAGCAGTACTTC
>NA|NA|TRBV2|TRBJ2-3
CASSGPAPEAAAGDTQYF
TGTGCCAGCAGTGGCCCGGCGCCCGAAGCGGCTGCGGGAGATACGCAGTATTTT
>NA|TRBD2|TRBV15|TRBJ2-4
CATSRDNIGEGNIQYF
TGTGCCACCAGCAGAGATAATATAGGGGAGGGTAACATTCAGTACTTC
>NA|NA|TRBV28|TRBJ1-1
CASSPLLGRGSGTEAFF
TGTGCCAGCAGTCCCCTATTGGGGAGGGGGTCTGGCACTGAAGCTTTCTTT
>NA|NA|TRBV6-1|TRBJ2-3
CASSEQGPGGDTQYF
TGTGCCAGCAGTGAACAGGGCCCAGGGGGGGATACGCAGTATTTT
>NA|NA|TRBV4-1|TRBJ2-3
CASSQPRGSDTDTQYF
TGCGCCAGCAGCCAACCCAGGGGCAGCGACACAGATACGCAGTATTTT
>NA|NA|TRBV5-5|TRBJ1-2
CASSSGTTYGYTF
TGTGCCAGCAGCTCCGGGACAACATATGGCTACACCTTC
>NA|NA|TRBV6-1|TRBJ1-2
CASSELWVGDGYTF
TGTGCCAGCAGTGAACTTTGGGTAGGGGATGGCTACACCTTC
>NA|NA|TRBV25-1|TRBJ2-5
CATHKETQYF
TGTGCCACCCACAAAGAGACCCAGTACTTC
>many|NA|TRBV29-1|TRBJ2-7
CSVGGGYEQYF
TGCAGCGTTGGAGGGGGCTACGAGCAGTACTTC
>NA|NA|TRBV7-2|TRBJ2-3
CASSLYPDTQYF
TGTGCCAGCAGCTTATATCCAGATACGCAGTATTTT
>NA|NA|TRBV6-6|TRBJ1-4
CASSWIAPGTNEKLFF
TGTGCCAGCAGTTGGATCGCCCCAGGGACTAATGAAAAACTGTTTTTT
>few|TRBD2|TRBV4-1|TRBJ2-1
CASSQGLADYNEQFF
TGCGCCAGCAGCCAAGGACTAGCGGACTACAATGAGCAGTTCTTC
>few|NA|TRBV27|TRBJ1-5
CASSSYRELSNQPQHF
TGTGCCAGCAGTTCATACAGGGAACTTAGCAATCAGCCCCAGCATTTT
>NA|NA|TRBV7-6|TRBJ2-7
CASSLGPNYEQYF
TGTGCCAGCAGCCTGGGGCCCAACTACGAGCAGTACTTC
>once|NA|TRBV19|TRBJ2-7
CASSMLLPTAGEYEQYF
TGTGCCAGTAGTATGTTGCTTCCGACCGCAGGGGAGTACGAGCAGTACTTC
>NA|TRBD1|TRBV10-3|TRBJ1-2
CATTRSLDREGGYTF
TGTGCCACCACCCGGTCGCTGGACAGGGAAGGGGGCTACACCTTC
>few|NA|TRBV13|TRBJ2-7
CASSSEATKQYF
TGTGCCAGCAGCTCCGAAGCTACGAAGCAGTACTTC
>NA|NA|TRBV6-1|TRBJ2-5
CASTQERVGETQYF
TGTGCCAGCACGCAGGAGCGGGTTGGGGAGACCCAGTACTTC
>NA|TRBD1|TRBV11-2|TRBJ2-6
CASSPTGGSGANVLTF
TGTGCCAGCAGCCCGACAGGGGGCTCTGGGGCCAACGTCCTGACTTTC
>NA|TRBD1|TRBV2|TRBJ1-3
CASKGRGQNTIYF
TGTGCCAGCAAGGGGAGGGGGCAAAACACCATATATTTT
>NA|NA|TRBV19|TRBJ1-3
CASRKDTSSGNTIYF
TGTGCCAGTAGGAAGGACACAAGCTCTGGAAACACCATATATTTT
>few|NA|TRBV7-2|TRBJ2-1
CASSLRSYNEQFF
TGTGCCAGCAGCTTAAGGTCTTACAATGAGCAGTTCTTC